What follows are 23 T cell receptor beta chains derived from one specimen sequenced in a study of blood T cell repertoires in COVID-19. Measured with immunoSEQ multiplex PCR; TCRdb has only the in-frame clones, and not every one. This table holds roughly 320,000 clones, around 84% found once. Sequences were obtained from peripheral blood. The receptors originated from an older man with acute or convalescent COVID-19.

The CDR3 sequence: CASSPQQGDYNEQFF. The CDR3 DNA reads as TGTGCCAGTAGTCCTCAACAGGGGGACTACAATGAGCAGTTCTTC. This chain joins TRBV19 and TRBJ2-1, with 8 positions matching TRBD1. CDR3 size: 15 residues. Germline V gene sequence: CDR1 LNHDA, CDR2 SQIVND (reference sequence). The ends lost 5 bases at V and 3 bases at J; junction bases unmatched: 6.

This chain links TRBV15 with TRBJ2-6; TRBD1 is a possible D gene (6 bases). V shed 5 bases and J shed 0 bases, with 23 bases lying between them. The length of the CDR3 is 20 residues. Germline values: CDR1 LNHNV, CDR2 YYDKDF (reference sequence). The DNA for the CDR3 is TGTGCCACCAGCGGATGGACGCCAGGGGCCCACTCCTCTGGGGCCAACGTCCTGACTTTC. Translated: CATSGWTPGAHSSGANVLTF.

There are a few counts of this clone. V is TRBV11-2 and J is TRBJ1-2; D unclear. The CDR3 extends over 16 amino acids. Trimming removed 3 bases from V and 2 bases from J, with 16 bases in between. In germline, CDR1 is SGHAT, CDR2 FQNNGV. CDR3 coding DNA: TGTGCCAGCAGCTTCCTCGCCAGTGACGGGAACTATGGCTACACCTTC. Its protein product is CASSFLASDGNYGYTF.

This chain joins TRBV5-4 and TRBJ2-4; 9 nucleotides agree with TRBD2. CDR1 is SGHNT, CDR2 YYREEE, per germline (reference sequence). The CDR3 contains 15 residues. The J segment lost 0 bases and the V segment lost 5 bases, leaving 3 bases of the junction unmatched. For the CDR3, the DNA is TGTGCCAGCAGTTATAGCGGGGGAGCCAAAAACATTCAGTACTTC. Protein sequence: CASSYSGGAKNIQYF.

J is TRBJ1-4 and V is TRBV5-1; D is unresolved. Germline CDR1 is SGHRS and CDR2 is YFSETQ. V lost 4 bases and J lost 4, with 11 bases in between. The CDR3 totals 14 residues. CDR3 protein: CASSPDGGNEKLFF. CDR3 DNA sequence: TGCGCCAGCAGCCCTGACGGCGGTAATGAAAAACTGTTTTTT.

This chain connects TRBV3-1 (or the pseudogene TRBV3-2) to TRBJ2-3, with 7 nucleotides matching TRBD1. This CDR3 contains 15 residues. The germline V gene encodes CDR1 LGHDT and CDR2 YNNKEL (reference sequence). Unmatched junction bases numbered 9, after V lost 4 bases and J lost 5 bases. The CDR3 DNA sequence: TGTGCCAGCAGCCTCGGACAGGAGGCGCAAGATACGCAGTATTTT. It translates to CASSLGQEAQDTQYF.

The rearrangement uses TRBV11-2 and TRBJ2-3, with TRBD1 as a possible D gene (6 bases). CDR3 length: 15 amino acids. Germline CDR1 and CDR2: SGHAT and FQNNGV. Deletions cut 2 bases from V and 2 bases from J, with 11 bases between. CDR3 nucleotide sequence: TGTGCCAGCAGCTTACAGGGGATACCCACAGATACGCAGTATTTT. Amino acid sequence: CASSLQGIPTDTQYF.

The chain is built from TRBV6-5 and TRBJ1-5; D call uncertain. The CDR3 contains 14 residues. The V end was cut by 8 bases, the J end by 7 bases, with 18 bases between. Germline lookup yields CDR1 MNHEY and CDR2 SVGAGI. CDR3 DNA: TGTGCCAGCTCCTTCGGGGAGGGAGACCAGCCCCAGCATTTT. Its translation is CASSFGEGDQPQHF.

This rearrangement joins TRBV19 to TRBJ1-5; 7 bases align to TRBD1. Germline V lookup: CDR1 LNHDA, CDR2 SQIVND (reference sequence). After removal of 7 bases from V and 9 bases from J, the junction contained 9 bases not matched to a gene. The CDR3 has 13 amino acids. CDR3: CASNGQVRGPQHF. CDR3 DNA: TGTGCCAGTAACGGACAGGTACGTGGGCCCCAGCATTTT.

This clone was seen only a few times. This chain uses TRBV6-2 or TRBV6-3 with TRBJ1-5; D gene unclear. The CDR3 consists of 14 residues. The germline V and J ends were trimmed by 2 bases and 4 bases, with 9 bases remaining between them. CDR1 and CDR2 from the germline V gene are MNHEY and SVGEGT. The CDR3 DNA follows: TGTGCCAGCAGTTACCTTCGAGAGAATCAGCCCCAGCATTTT. Translation: CASSYLRENQPQHF.

J is TRBJ1-2 and V is TRBV7-2; D is undetermined. This CDR3 has 12 residues. Germline values: CDR1 SGHTA, CDR2 FQGNSA. V was shortened by 1 base and J by 7 bases, with 7 bases between the two germline ends. CDR3 protein: CASSLGLFGYTF. The CDR3, as DNA: TGTGCCAGCAGCTTAGGTCTTTTTGGCTACACCTTC.

The DNA for the CDR3 is TGTGCCAGCAGTTTTACTCGGCAAGAGACCCAGTACTTC. As protein: CASSFTRQETQYF. The chain links TRBV12-3 or TRBV12-4 to TRBJ2-5, with D unresolved. This CDR3 is built from 13 residues. Trimming removed 3 bases at V and 2 bases at J, with 7 bases between.

J is TRBJ1-4 and V is TRBV11-2; 8 bases agree with TRBD1. J lost 7 bases, V lost 3 bases, and 7 bases had no gene match. CDR1 and CDR2 from the germline V gene are SGHAT and FQNNGV. The CDR3 sequence is 15 residues long. The CDR3 here is CASSLGDRIFEKLFF. The CDR3, as DNA: TGTGCCAGCAGCTTGGGGGACAGGATATTTGAAAAACTGTTTTTT. Supplemented by reference TRBV11-2 and TRBJ1-4, the full variable domain reads EAGVAQSPRYKIIEKRQSVAFWCNPISGHATLYWYQQILGQGPKLLIQFQNNGVVDDSQLPKDRFSAERLKGVDSTLKIQPAKLEDSAVYLCASSLGDRIFEKLFFGSGTQLSVL.

In this sample, this clone turned up a few times. The chain has TRBV11-2 and TRBJ2-7, with D unresolved. Trimming cost V 1 base and J 5 bases, with 9 bases left between them. This CDR3 comprises 13 residues. CDR1 is SGHAT, CDR2 FQNNGV, per germline. CDR3 DNA: TGTGCCAGCAGCTTAGTTGGTCAGAACGAGCAGTACTTC. This encodes CASSLVGQNEQYF.

The sample holds one count of this clone. V gene TRBV27 combines with J gene TRBJ2-3, with 11 bases matching TRBD2. The CDR3 covers 19 residues. Per germline, CDR1 MNHEY and CDR2 SMNVEV (reference sequence). Trimming at V came to 4 bases and at J to 2 bases, leaving 14 bases not matched to a gene. The CDR3 loop reads CASSSPTTNSGRDTDTQYF. The CDR3 region has the DNA TGTGCCAGCAGTTCGCCGACAACTAATAGCGGGAGGGACACAGATACGCAGTATTTT.

This clone was picked up a small number of times. The V gene is TRBV6-5, the J gene TRBJ2-3, with D perhaps matching TRBD2 (6 bases). Between the trimmed V and J ends, which lost 6 bases and 3 bases, there was a span of 16 bases. CDR3 length: 15 residues. Per the germline V gene, CDR1 is MNHEY and CDR2 is SVGAGI. The CDR3 loop is CASRRTTGRTDTQYF. In nucleotides, the CDR3 is TGTGCCAGCAGGAGGACAACCGGGAGAACAGATACGCAGTATTTT.

V usage is TRBV6-5 and J usage is TRBJ2-7, with 7 nucleotides matching TRBD1. Germline CDR1 MNHEY, CDR2 SVGAGI. V shed 5 bases and J 3 bases; nucleotides not matched to a gene: 7. The CDR3 has 14 amino acids. CDR3: CASSRGQAGYEQYF. The CDR3 DNA follows: TGTGCCAGCAGTAGAGGACAGGCTGGCTACGAGCAGTACTTC.

The chain uses TRBV21-1 and TRBJ1-5. TRBV21-1 has pseudogene status. This CDR3 has 19 residues. CDR3 nucleotide sequence: TGTGCCAGCAGTATCTCGCCGGGACATTCTCGGGGGGGCAATCAGCCCCAGCATTTT. Its translation: CASSISPGHSRGGNQPQHF.

The chain employs TRBV28 and TRBJ1-2, with 8 bases that match TRBD1. This CDR3 is built from 13 residues. V trimming: 8 bases; J trimming: 7 bases; junction bases outside the gene matches: 9. From germline, CDR1 is MDHEN and CDR2 SYDVKM. In DNA, the CDR3 is TGTGCCAGCTGTTCTGGACAGGGCGGTGGCTACACCTTC. It encodes CASCSGQGGGYTF.

The rearrangement uses TRBV15 and TRBJ2-5; D is possibly TRBD1 (6 bases). V was clipped by 0 bases and J by 3 bases, with 8 bases between them. Per germline, CDR1 LNHNV and CDR2 YYDKDF (reference sequence). The CDR3 is made up of 14 amino acids. CDR3 DNA: TGTGCCACCAGCAGAGACAGGGGCAAAGAGACCCAGTACTTC. It translates to CATSRDRGKETQYF.

The rearrangement joins TRBV7-2 to TRBJ2-4, with a weak D call TRBD2 (6 bases). This CDR3 region has 12 residues. V was trimmed by 4 bases and J by 11 bases, leaving 12 bases between them. Germline values: CDR1 SGHTA, CDR2 FQGNSA. CDR3: CASSSPGGVQYF. CDR3 nucleotide sequence: TGTGCCAGCAGCTCCCCGGGCGGGGTTCAGTACTTC.

The chain is built from TRBV4-2 and TRBJ1-6; a possible D gene is TRBD1 (5 bases). CDR3 length: 16 residues. Trimming cost V 0 bases and J 8 bases, with 14 bases left between them. Germline V lookup: CDR1 LGHNA, CDR2 YNFKEQ. DNA for the CDR3: TGTGCCAGCAGCCAAGATCCATACGGGGGGGATTCACCCCTCCACTTT. It translates to CASSQDPYGGDSPLHF.

The CDR3 is CASKGSGEGPLHF. For the CDR3, the DNA is TGTGCCAGCAAAGGCAGCGGGGAGGGACCCCTCCACTTT. The rearrangement joins TRBV6-5 to TRBJ1-6; D is ambiguous. Trimming left V 7 bases short and J 12 bases short, with 16 bases between. There are 13 residues in the CDR3. Germline CDR1 is MNHEY and CDR2 is SVGAGI.